A selection of T cell receptor beta chains follows, all from one sample in a study of blood T cell repertoires in COVID-19. Repertoires were generated with immunoSEQ multiplex PCR, while TCRdb's copy carries only in-frame clones and drops some. The repertoire holds 150,000 to 200,000 clones, with around 82% as singletons. Material for sequencing was peripheral blood. Receptors originate from a young man with active or convalescent COVID-19. CDR3s include the opening cysteine and the closing phenylalanine or tryptophan. The D gene is left open where the match is weak. Clone size appears in some rows only: once, few, many, or a class for an expanded clone.

V	size	J	D	length	DNA	CDR3
TRBV3-1/TRBV3-2	.	TRBJ2-5	.	14	TGTGCCAGCAGCCTATTAGCGGCGGGGGAGACCCAGTACTTC	CASSLLAAGETQYF
TRBV7-7	.	TRBJ2-5	.	13	TGTGCTAGCAGCCCGGACAGAAGGGAGACCCAGTACTTC	CASSPDRRETQYF
TRBV6-5	.	TRBJ1-3	.	13	TGTGCCAGCAGTCCCCAGGTGGGAAACACCATATATTTT	CASSPQVGNTIYF
TRBV28	.	TRBJ2-7	TRBD1	14	TGTGCCAGCAGTACCACAGGGGTTTCCTACGAGCAGTACTTC	CASSTTGVSYEQYF
TRBV7-2	once	TRBJ1-2	TRBD1	13	TGTGCCAGCAGCTCAAGACAGGGGTATGGCTACACCTTC	CASSSRQGYGYTF
TRBV5-1	few	TRBJ1-1	.	18	TGCGCCAGCAGCTCACTACAGGGCCTGAATGTCATGAACACTGAAGCTTTCTTT	CASSSLQGLNVMNTEAFF
TRBV20-1	.	TRBJ1-2	.	14	TGCAGTGCTAGTACCACGGGTCAGGCGGGGGGCTACACCTTC	CSASTTGQAGGYTF
TRBV7-2	.	TRBJ1-5	TRBD1	15	TGTGCCAGCAGCCACAAAGGGACAGGGGATCAGCCCCAGCATTTT	CASSHKGTGDQPQHF
TRBV3-1/TRBV3-2	.	TRBJ1-1	.	14	TGTGCCAGCAGCCAGATAGAAGGGGGAACTGAAGCTTTCTTT	CASSQIEGGTEAFF
TRBV3-1/TRBV3-2	.	TRBJ1-4	.	13	TGTGCCAGCAGCCAAGGTTTTCGGGAAAAACTGTTTTTT	CASSQGFREKLFF